These 15 T cell receptor beta chains were sequenced from one sample in a study of cytomegalovirus exposure and HLA in healthy donors. In the PCR, 60 Vbeta and 13 Jbeta primers were used. TCRdb's copy holds only in-frame clones and misses some; the assay was immunoSEQ multiplex PCR. The sample includes over 95,000 clones, roughly 80% of them seen just once. What was sequenced was PBMCs. The receptor set was obtained from a middle-aged man in good health and CMV-seronegative.

The chain carries TRBV5-1 and TRBJ2-1; TRBD2 agrees at 14 bases. The germline CDR1 and CDR2 sequences are SGHRS and YFSETQ. This CDR3 has 24 residues. With V trimmed by 0 bases and J by 0 bases, 20 bases remained unmatched. The CDR3 here is CASSLAPDGTSGSKALGSYNEQFF. The CDR3 DNA sequence: TGCGCCAGCAGCTTGGCTCCAGACGGGACTAGCGGGAGCAAAGCCTTGGGCTCCTACAATGAGCAGTTCTTC.

The chain has TRBV30 and TRBJ1-2; weak D call: TRBD1 (6 bases). V was shortened by 7 bases and J by 4 bases, with 19 bases between the two germline ends. Per germline, CDR1 GTSNPN and CDR2 SVGIG (reference sequence). CDR3 length equals 14 residues. CDR3 coding DNA: TGTGCCTTTATCCCGGGGCAGGGGTTCTATGGCTACACCTTC. Translation gives CAFIPGQGFYGYTF.

This clone was observed a few times. The J gene is TRBJ1-1, the V gene TRBV11-2; D is undetermined. Germline CDR1 SGHAT, CDR2 FQNNGV. Trimming shortened V by 5 bases and J by 4 bases, and 14 bases separated the two germline ends. This CDR3 is built from 14 residues. The CDR3 loop reads CASSQGVGGTEAFF. The CDR3 nucleotides read TGTGCCAGCAGCCAAGGCGTGGGAGGCACTGAAGCTTTCTTT.

CDR3 loop: CASSQVPHGLEKLFF. The DNA of the CDR3 is TGCGCCAGCAGCCAAGTTCCCCATGGCCTTGAAAAACTGTTTTTT. The rearrangement joins TRBV4-1 to TRBJ1-4; D is ambiguous. Germline V CDR1 and CDR2: MGHRA, YSYEKL. Trimming pared 1 base from V and 7 bases from J, leaving 13 bases between. The CDR3 is made up of 15 amino acids.

This chain links TRBV4-1 with TRBJ1-1; the match to TRBD1 covers 7 bases. This CDR3 has 15 amino acids. With 4 bases clipped from V and 5 bases from J, the junction kept 10 bases outside the gene matches. Germline CDR1 reads MGHRA; CDR2 reads YSYEKL. The CDR3 DNA sequence: TGCGCCAGCAGCCCACGACAGGGACGGGGGACTGAAGCTTTCTTT. It encodes CASSPRQGRGTEAFF.

The chain couples TRBV4-1 to TRBJ1-5; no definite D call. Germline V CDR1 and CDR2: MGHRA, YSYEKL. The V end was cut by 4 bases, the J end by 4 bases, with 5 bases between. The CDR3 totals 12 residues. CDR3 loop: CASSLPNQPQHF. DNA for the CDR3: TGCGCCAGCAGCCTCCCGAATCAGCCCCAGCATTTT.

V gene TRBV11-2 combines with J gene TRBJ2-7; 7 positions agree with TRBD2. The CDR3 covers 16 residues. V gave up 1 base and J gave up 3 bases; unmatched junction bases: 9. Per germline, CDR1 SGHAT and CDR2 FQNNGV. In nucleotides, the CDR3 is TGTGCCAGCAGCTTAGTGGACCCCCGCGGGAGCTACGAGCAGTACTTC. Translation gives CASSLVDPRGSYEQYF.

V gene TRBV20-1 combines with J gene TRBJ1-2; unclear D gene. The V and J ends lost 7 bases and 8 bases respectively, with 14 bases between them. From germline, CDR1 is DFQATT and CDR2 SNEGSKA (reference sequence). This CDR3 contains 11 residues. The CDR3 loop is CSVNRQRGYTF. CDR3 sequence (DNA): TGCAGTGTCAACCGTCAGCGCGGCTACACCTTC.

This clone was observed a handful of times. The CDR3 bases are TGTGCCAGCAGTGAAGGAGCGGGAGGCTCCACAGATACGCAGTATTTT. This encodes CASSEGAGGSTDTQYF. The J gene is TRBJ2-3, the V gene TRBV2; 9 nucleotides match TRBD2. This CDR3 spans 16 amino acids. Germline CDR1 SNHLY, CDR2 FYNNEI. J gave up 2 bases and V 1 base, and 4 bases lay outside the gene matches.

This chain connects TRBV7-2 to TRBJ1-5; 9 bases agree with TRBD1. CDR1 is SGHTA, CDR2 FQGNSA, per germline. The J segment lost 7 bases and the V segment lost 5 bases, leaving 9 bases of the junction unmatched. CDR3 length equals 15 residues. CDR3 coding DNA: TGTGCCAGCAGCAGGGGACAGGGTGACGGGCAGCCCCAGCATTTT. This encodes CASSRGQGDGQPQHF.

This chain uses TRBV7-2 with TRBJ2-3; possibly TRBD2 for D (7 bases). Trimming left V 5 bases short and J 6 bases short, with 24 bases between. Germline V lookup: CDR1 SGHTA, CDR2 FQGNSA. CDR3 length equals 17 residues. The CDR3 DNA follows: TGTGCCAGCAGCCCGGGGGTGTCGGGGGGCGCAAGGGATACGCAGTATTTT. It encodes CASSPGVSGGARDTQYF.

Here the CDR3 reads CASSFPGVGNTIYF. The CDR3 DNA follows: TGTGCCAGCAGTTTTCCAGGGGTCGGAAACACCATATATTTT. J is TRBJ1-3 and V is TRBV28; a weak D match, TRBD1 (6 bases). CDR1 is MDHEN and CDR2 is SYDVKM in the germline V gene. Deletions cut 3 bases from V and 4 bases from J, with 10 bases between. The CDR3 sequence is 14 residues long.

The rearrangement uses TRBV30 and TRBJ2-1, with 7 bases matching TRBD1. Trimming at V came to 1 base and at J to 12 bases, leaving 15 bases not matched to a gene. The germline CDR1 and CDR2 sequences are GTSNPN and SVGIG (reference sequence). This CDR3 spans 15 amino acids. The CDR3 DNA follows: TGTGCCTGGAGTGGACGGGACAGAGAGGCTTTTTGGCAGTTCTTC. Translating it yields CAWSGRDREAFWQFF.

The J gene is TRBJ1-2, the V gene TRBV4-1, with TRBD1 matching over 8 bases. V lost 0 bases to trimming and J lost 8 bases; unmatched junction nucleotides: 8. The CDR3 covers 15 residues. CDR1 is MGHRA, CDR2 YSYEKL, per germline. The CDR3: CASSQEGTGVGGYTF. The DNA for the CDR3 is TGCGCCAGCAGCCAAGAGGGGACAGGAGTTGGGGGCTACACCTTC.

The chain uses TRBV2 and TRBJ2-7, with 7 bases fitting TRBD2. V dropped 7 bases and J dropped 3; count of bases not matched to a gene: 3. Germline V lookup: CDR1 SNHLY, CDR2 FYNNEI. This CDR3 comprises 12 residues. The CDR3 DNA follows: TGTGCCAGCACCGGGGAGGGCTACGAGCAGTACTTC. The encoded protein is CASTGEGYEQYF.